The subject of this entry is one TCR beta chain. This sample is part of a study of blood T cell repertoires in COVID-19. Study context: Samples taken during acute and convalescent COVID-19 were collected in the United States, Italy and Spain.

The authors' processing: By means of reference gene primer amplification, nucleated cell counts were estimated. TCRdb's copy holds only in-frame clones and misses some; the assay was immunoSEQ multiplex PCR. The V and J calls and the clone size are those of that table, but D and trimming were determined from the DNA. The repertoire holds about 150,000 clones, with about 90% as singletons. The CDR3 is 15 amino acids. CDR1 and CDR2 (germline): SGHRS, YFSETQ. Unmatched junction bases numbered 6, after V lost 3 bases and J lost 3 bases. V gene TRBV5-1 combines with J gene TRBJ2-5; 9 nucleotides line up with TRBD1. The TCR comes from a woman between 55 and 75 years old with active or convalescent COVID-19. Sequenced material: peripheral blood. CDR3 coding DNA: TGCGCCAGCAGCTCCAGGGGGGACAGGGAAGAGACCCAGTACTTC. It translates to CASSSRGDREETQYF.